The source of this TCR beta chain is a study of cytomegalovirus exposure and HLA in healthy donors. The ends were cut back, 5 bases at V and 0 bases at J, with 8 bases in the middle. Germline CDR1 and CDR2: KGHSH and LQKENI. The CDR3 has 14 residues. Vbeta (60) and Jbeta (13) primers were used in the PCR. This table comes from immunoSEQ multiplex PCR, and its TCRdb copy is limited to in-frame clones, with some not included. The sample table sets out about 140,000 clones. The receptor was isolated from a young woman in good health and CMV-seronegative. The J gene is TRBJ1-5, the V gene TRBV18; D possibly corresponds to TRBD1 (5 bases). The sequencing sample was made of PBMCs. The CDR3 loop reads CASSGALSNQPQHF. The DNA for the CDR3 is TGTGCCAGCTCAGGGGCTCTTAGCAATCAGCCCCAGCATTTT.